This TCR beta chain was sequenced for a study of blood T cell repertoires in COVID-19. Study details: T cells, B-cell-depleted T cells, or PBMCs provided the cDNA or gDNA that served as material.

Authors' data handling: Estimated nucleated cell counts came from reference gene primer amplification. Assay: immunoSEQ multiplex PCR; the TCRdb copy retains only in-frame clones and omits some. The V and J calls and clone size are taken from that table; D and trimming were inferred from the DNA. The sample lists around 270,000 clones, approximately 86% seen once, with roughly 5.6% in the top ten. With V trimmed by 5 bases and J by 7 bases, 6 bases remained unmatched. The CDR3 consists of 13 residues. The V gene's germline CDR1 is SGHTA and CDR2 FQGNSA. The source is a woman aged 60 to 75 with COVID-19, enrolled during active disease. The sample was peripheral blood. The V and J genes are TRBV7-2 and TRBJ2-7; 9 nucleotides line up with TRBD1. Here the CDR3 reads CASSATGGWEQYF. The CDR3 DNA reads TGTGCCAGCAGCGCAACAGGGGGCTGGGAGCAGTACTTC.